This T cell receptor beta chain was captured in a study of CD8+ T cells in alopecia areata. This CDR3 spans 16 amino acids. The germline CDR1 and CDR2 sequences are SGHVS and FQNEAQ. V dropped 1 base and J dropped 6; count of bases not matched to a gene: 10. Treatment here: oral pan-JAK inhibitor, 5-10 mg twice daily. The authors extracted RNA and reverse transcribed it into cDNA as the sequencing template. Produced via immunoSEQ multiplex PCR; TCRdb's table is partial and in-frame only. The table has roughly 280,000 clones, approximately 60% seen once. V gene TRBV7-8 combines with J gene TRBJ2-7; 9 nucleotides agree with TRBD2. The source of this sequence is a human donor with alopecia areata. The sequenced sample was CD4+ T cells sorted from blood, obtained between weeks 51 and 52, from a patient treated with tofacitinib. Here the CDR3 DNA reads TGTGCCAGCAGCTTAGGGCCCCGACTAGCGGTATCCGAGCAGTACTTC. Translation: CASSLGPRLAVSEQYF.